This TCR beta chain was captured by sequencing in a study of neurological immune-mediated disorders. Overall study findings and caveats: The most TCR clonal expansion was seen in HTLV-1-associated myelopathy, whereas the least was seen in multiple sclerosis, below the level in healthy controls. None of the CDR3 amino acid sequences of expanded clones were shared across subjects, and this suggested private repertoires in all groups.

The CDR3 contains 13 residues. Trimming took 5 bases from V and 2 from J; bases not matched to a gene: 3. In germline, CDR1 is SGHRS, CDR2 YFSETQ. With 10-nucleotide random UMIs included, cDNA was synthesized by 5'RACE. Each sequencing run yielded over 170 million TCR-beta sequences from 15-18 subjects. TCRdb used MiXCR to reprocess the 5' RACE reads, holding one entry per CDR3 protein. The table lists tens of thousands of distinct CDR3 sequences, about 6% of them singletons. This clonotype was detected many times. Its matching antigen is unknown. The TCR was taken from a woman aged 40 to 50 in good health. The genes are TRBV5-1 and TRBJ2-5; 7 bases map to TRBD1. The sample was CD4+ T cells from blood. This chain's CDR3 is CASRRDSQETQYF. The DNA of the CDR3 is TGCGCCAGCAGAAGGGACAGTCAAGAGACCCAGTACTTC.